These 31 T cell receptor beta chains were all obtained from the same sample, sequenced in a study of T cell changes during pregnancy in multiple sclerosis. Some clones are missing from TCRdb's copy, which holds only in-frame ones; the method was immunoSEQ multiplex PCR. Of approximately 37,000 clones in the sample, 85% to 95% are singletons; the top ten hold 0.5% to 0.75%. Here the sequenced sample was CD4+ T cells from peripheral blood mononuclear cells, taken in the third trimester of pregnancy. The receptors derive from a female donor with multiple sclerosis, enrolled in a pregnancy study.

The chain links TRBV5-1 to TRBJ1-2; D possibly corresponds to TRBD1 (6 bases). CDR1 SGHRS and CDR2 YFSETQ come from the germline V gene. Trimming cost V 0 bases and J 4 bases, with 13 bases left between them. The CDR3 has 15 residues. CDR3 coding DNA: TGCGCCAGCAGCTTGGCTCCGGGGGGCTTCTATGGCTACACCTTC. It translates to CASSLAPGGFYGYTF.

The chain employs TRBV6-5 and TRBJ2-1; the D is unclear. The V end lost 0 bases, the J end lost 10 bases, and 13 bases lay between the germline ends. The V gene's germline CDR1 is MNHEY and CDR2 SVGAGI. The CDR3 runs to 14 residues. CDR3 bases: TGTGCCAGCAGTTACTCGCCAGCCCCCAGGGAGCAGTTCTTC. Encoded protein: CASSYSPAPREQFF.

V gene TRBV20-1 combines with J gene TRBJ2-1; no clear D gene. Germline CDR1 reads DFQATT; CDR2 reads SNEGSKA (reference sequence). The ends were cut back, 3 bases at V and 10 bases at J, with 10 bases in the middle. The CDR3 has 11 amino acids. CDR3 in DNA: TGCAGTGCTAGTCCCAGGAACGAGCAGTTCTTC. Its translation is CSASPRNEQFF.

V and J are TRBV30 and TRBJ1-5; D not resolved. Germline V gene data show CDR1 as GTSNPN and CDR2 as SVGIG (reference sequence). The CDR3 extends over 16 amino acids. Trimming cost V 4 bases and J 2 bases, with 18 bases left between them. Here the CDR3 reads CAWTSRKEVGNQPQHF. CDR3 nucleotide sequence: TGTGCCTGGACCTCACGGAAGGAGGTGGGCAATCAGCCCCAGCATTTT.

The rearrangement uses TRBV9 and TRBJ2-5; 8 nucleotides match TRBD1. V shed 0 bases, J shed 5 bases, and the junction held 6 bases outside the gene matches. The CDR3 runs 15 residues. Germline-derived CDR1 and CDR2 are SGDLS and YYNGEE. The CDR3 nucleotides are TGTGCCAGCAGCGTAGCGTCAGGGGGCGGGGAGACCCAGTACTTC. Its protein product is CASSVASGGGETQYF.

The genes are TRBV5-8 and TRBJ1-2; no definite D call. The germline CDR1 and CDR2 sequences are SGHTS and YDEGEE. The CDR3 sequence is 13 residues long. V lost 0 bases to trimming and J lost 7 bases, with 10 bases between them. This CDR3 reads CASSLVATGGYTF. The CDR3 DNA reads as TGTGCCAGCAGCTTGGTCGCTACTGGTGGCTACACCTTC.

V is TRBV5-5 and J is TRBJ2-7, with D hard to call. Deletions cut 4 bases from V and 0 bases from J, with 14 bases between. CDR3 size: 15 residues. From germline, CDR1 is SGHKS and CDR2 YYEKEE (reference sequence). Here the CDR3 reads CASSPAARSSYEQYF. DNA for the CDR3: TGTGCCAGCAGCCCCGCGGCGCGGTCCTCCTACGAGCAGTACTTC.

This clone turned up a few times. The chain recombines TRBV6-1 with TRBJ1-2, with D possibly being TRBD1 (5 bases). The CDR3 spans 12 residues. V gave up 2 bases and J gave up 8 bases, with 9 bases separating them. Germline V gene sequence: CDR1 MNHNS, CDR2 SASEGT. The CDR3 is CASSEWGGGYTF. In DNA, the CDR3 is TGTGCCAGCAGTGAATGGGGGGGAGGCTACACCTTC.

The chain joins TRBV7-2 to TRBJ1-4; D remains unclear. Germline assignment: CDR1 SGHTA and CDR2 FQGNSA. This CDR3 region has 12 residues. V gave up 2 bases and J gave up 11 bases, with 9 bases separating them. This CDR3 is CASSLRGGKLFF. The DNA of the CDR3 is TGTGCCAGCAGCTTAAGAGGCGGTAAACTGTTTTTT.

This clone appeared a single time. The CDR3 DNA sequence: TGTGCCAGCAGCCTTGACAGGGGACGGAGGGAAAAACTGTTTTTT. Protein: CASSLDRGRREKLFF. The genes are TRBV2 and TRBJ1-4; 8 bases are shared with TRBD1. The CDR3 length is 15 residues. V gave up 6 bases and J gave up 8 bases; unmatched junction bases: 11. Germline-derived CDR1 and CDR2 are SNHLY and FYNNEI.

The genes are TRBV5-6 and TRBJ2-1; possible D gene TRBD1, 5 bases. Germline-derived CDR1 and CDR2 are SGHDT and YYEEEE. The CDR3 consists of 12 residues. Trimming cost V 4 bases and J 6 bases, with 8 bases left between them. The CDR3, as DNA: TGTGCCAGCAGCCGACAGTTCAATGAGCAGTTCTTC. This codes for CASSRQFNEQFF.

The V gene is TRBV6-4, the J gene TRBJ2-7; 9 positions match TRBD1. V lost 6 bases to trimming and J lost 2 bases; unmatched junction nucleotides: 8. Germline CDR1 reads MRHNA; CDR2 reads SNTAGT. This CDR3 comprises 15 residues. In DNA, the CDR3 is TGTGCCAGCAGCTCCCGGGACAGGGCAACCTACGAGCAGTACTTC. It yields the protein CASSSRDRATYEQYF.

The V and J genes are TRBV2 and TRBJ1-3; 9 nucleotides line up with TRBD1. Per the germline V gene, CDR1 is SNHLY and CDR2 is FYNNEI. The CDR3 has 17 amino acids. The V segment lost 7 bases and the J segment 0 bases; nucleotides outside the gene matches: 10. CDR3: CASKAGQGRFSGNTIYF. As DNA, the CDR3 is TGTGCCAGCAAGGCGGGACAGGGTCGTTTCTCTGGAAACACCATATATTTT.

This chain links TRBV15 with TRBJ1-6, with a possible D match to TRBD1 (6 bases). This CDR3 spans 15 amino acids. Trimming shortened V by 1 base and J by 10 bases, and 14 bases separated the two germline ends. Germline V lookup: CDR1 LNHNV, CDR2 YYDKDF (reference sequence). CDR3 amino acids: CATSRVGGLGSPLHF. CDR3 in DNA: TGTGCCACCAGCAGAGTAGGGGGATTGGGGTCACCCCTCCACTTT.

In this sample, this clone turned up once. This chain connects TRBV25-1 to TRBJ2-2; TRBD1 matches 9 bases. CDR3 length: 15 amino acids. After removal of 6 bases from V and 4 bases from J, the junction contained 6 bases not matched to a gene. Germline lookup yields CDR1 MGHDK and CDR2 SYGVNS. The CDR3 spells CASRTGGAGTGELFF. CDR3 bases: TGTGCCAGCAGAACAGGGGGCGCGGGCACCGGGGAGCTGTTTTTT.

The CDR3: CASSFGDREGETQYF. The CDR3 DNA is TGTGCCAGCAGCTTCGGGGACAGGGAGGGAGAGACCCAGTACTTC. This chain uses TRBV7-9 with TRBJ2-5, with 9 bases that match TRBD1. Germline V gives CDR1 SEHNR, CDR2 FQNEAQ (reference sequence). CDR3 length: 15 residues. The ends lost 3 bases at V and 4 bases at J; junction bases unmatched: 6.

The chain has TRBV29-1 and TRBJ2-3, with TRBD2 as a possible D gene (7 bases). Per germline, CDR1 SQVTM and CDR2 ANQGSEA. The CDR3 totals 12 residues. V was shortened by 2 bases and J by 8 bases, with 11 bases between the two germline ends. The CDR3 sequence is CSVEKGGGTQYF. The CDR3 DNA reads TGCAGCGTTGAAAAAGGGGGGGGTACGCAGTATTTT.

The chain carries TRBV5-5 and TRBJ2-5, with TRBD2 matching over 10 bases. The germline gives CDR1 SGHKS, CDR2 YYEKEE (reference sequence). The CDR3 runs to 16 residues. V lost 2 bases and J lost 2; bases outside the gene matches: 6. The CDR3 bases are TGTGCCAGCAGCTTCCAAACTAGCGGGGCTCAAGAGACCCAGTACTTC. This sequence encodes CASSFQTSGAQETQYF.

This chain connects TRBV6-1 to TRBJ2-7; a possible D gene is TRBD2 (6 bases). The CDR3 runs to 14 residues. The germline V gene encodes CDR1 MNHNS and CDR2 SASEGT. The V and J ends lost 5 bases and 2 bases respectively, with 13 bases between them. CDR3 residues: CASSSPGLPYEQYF. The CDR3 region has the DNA TGTGCCAGCAGTTCACCGGGACTGCCCTACGAGCAGTACTTC.

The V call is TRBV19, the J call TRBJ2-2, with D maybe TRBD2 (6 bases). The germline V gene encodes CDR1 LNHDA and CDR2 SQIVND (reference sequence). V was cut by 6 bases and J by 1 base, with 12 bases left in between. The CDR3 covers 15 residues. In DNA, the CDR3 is TGTGCCAGTAGGGTGCAGGGAGGGAACACCGGGGAGCTGTTTTTT. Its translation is CASRVQGGNTGELFF. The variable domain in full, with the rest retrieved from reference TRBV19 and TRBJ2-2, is DGGITQSPKYLFRKEGQNVTLSCEQNLNHDAMYWYRQDPGQGLRLIYYSQIVNDFQKGDIAEGYSVSREKKESFPLTVTSAQKNPTAFYLCASRVQGGNTGELFFGEGSRLTVL.

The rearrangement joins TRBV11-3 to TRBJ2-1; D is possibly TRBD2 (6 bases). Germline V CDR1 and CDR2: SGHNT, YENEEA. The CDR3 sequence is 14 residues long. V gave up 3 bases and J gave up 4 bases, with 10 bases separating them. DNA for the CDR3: TGTGCCAGCAGCTTGGGGGGTCGGTACAATGAGCAGTTCTTC. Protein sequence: CASSLGGRYNEQFF.

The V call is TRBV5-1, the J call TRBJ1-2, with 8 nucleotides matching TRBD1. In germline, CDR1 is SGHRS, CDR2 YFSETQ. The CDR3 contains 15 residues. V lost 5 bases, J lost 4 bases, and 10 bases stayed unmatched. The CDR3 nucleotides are TGCGCCAGCAGTTCCGACAGGGGCCGCCCCTATGGCTACACCTTC. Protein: CASSSDRGRPYGYTF.

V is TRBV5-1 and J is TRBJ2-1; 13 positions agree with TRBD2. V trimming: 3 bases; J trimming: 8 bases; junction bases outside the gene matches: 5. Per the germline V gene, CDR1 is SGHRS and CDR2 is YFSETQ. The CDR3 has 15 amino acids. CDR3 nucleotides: TGCGCCAGCAGCTGGACTAGCGGGAGCAAGTATGAGCAGTTCTTC. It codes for CASSWTSGSKYEQFF.

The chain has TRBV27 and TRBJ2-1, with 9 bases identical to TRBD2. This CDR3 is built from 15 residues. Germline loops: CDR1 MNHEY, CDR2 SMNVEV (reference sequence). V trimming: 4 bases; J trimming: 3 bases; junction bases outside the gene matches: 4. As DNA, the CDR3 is TGTGCCAGCAGTTCCGGGACTAGCCTCTACAATGAGCAGTTCTTC. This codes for CASSSGTSLYNEQFF.

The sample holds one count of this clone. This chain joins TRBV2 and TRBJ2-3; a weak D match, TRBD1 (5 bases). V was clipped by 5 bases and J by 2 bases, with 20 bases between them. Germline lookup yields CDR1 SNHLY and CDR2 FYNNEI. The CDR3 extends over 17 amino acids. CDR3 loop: CASSSTIIWTPTDTQYF. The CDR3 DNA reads TGTGCCAGCAGTAGTACGATCATATGGACACCCACAGATACGCAGTATTTT.

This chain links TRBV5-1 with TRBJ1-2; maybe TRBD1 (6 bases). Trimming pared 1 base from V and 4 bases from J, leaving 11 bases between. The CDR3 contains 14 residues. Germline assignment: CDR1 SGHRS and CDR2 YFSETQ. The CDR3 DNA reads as TGCGCCAGCAGCTTGTTCGGACAGACCTATGGCTACACCTTC. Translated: CASSLFGQTYGYTF.

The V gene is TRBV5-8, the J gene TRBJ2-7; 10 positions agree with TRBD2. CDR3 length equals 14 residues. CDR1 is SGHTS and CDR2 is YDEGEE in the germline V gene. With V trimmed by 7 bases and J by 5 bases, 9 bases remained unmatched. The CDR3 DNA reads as TGTGCCAGCGCTTCGGGACTAGCGACCCACGAGCAGTACTTC. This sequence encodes CASASGLATHEQYF.

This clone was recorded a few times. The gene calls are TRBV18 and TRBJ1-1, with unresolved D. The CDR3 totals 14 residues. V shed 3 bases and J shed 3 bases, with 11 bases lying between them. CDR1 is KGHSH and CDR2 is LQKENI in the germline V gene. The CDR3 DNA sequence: TGTGCCAGCTCACCCCCTGGGAGCTACACTGAAGCTTTCTTT. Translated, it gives CASSPPGSYTEAFF.

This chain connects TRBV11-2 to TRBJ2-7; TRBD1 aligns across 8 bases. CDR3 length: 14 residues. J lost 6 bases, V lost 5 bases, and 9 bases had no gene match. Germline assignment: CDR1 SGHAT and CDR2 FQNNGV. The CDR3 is CASSTGTGRSEQYF. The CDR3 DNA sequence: TGTGCCAGCAGCACCGGGACAGGCAGGAGCGAGCAGTACTTC.

The CDR3 is CASSLGAGGQQETQYF. DNA of the CDR3: TGCGCCAGCAGCTTGGGGGCGGGGGGGCAGCAAGAGACCCAGTACTTC. V gene TRBV5-1 combines with J gene TRBJ2-5, with TRBD2 matching 9 bases. From germline, CDR1 is SGHRS and CDR2 YFSETQ. The junction had 5 bases not matched to a gene; V was cut back by 0 bases and J by 2 bases. This CDR3 has 16 residues.

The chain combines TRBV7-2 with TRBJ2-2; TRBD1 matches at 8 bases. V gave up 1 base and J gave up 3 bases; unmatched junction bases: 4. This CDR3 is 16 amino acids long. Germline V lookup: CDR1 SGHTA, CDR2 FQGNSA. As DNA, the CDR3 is TGTGCCAGCAGCTTAGGTGGGACAGGCTACACCGGGGAGCTGTTTTTT. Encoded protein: CASSLGGTGYTGELFF. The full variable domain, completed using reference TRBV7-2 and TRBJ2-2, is GAGVSQSPSNKVTEKGKDVELRCDPISGHTALYWYRQSLGQGLEFLIYFQGNSAPDKSGLPSDRFSAERTGGSVSTLTIQRTQQEDSAVYLCASSLGGTGYTGELFFGEGSRLTVL.